The T cell receptor (beta chain) under discussion was sequenced for a study of blood T cell repertoires in COVID-19. Assay: immunoSEQ multiplex PCR; the TCRdb copy retains only in-frame clones and omits some. The table records some 140,000 clones, around 81% of them present only once. The sequence was collected from a human donor in a cohort sampled during active COVID-19. Sequencing input: peripheral blood.

The CDR3 here is CASSPTPGHLLTDTQYF. In DNA, the CDR3 is TGTGCCAGCAGTCCCACCCCGGGACATCTCCTCACAGATACGCAGTATTTT. The rearrangement joins TRBV27 to TRBJ2-3; the D gene is possibly TRBD1 (6 bases). This CDR3 has 17 residues. V gave up 5 bases and J gave up 2 bases, with 20 bases separating them. Germline loops: CDR1 MNHEY, CDR2 SMNVEV (reference sequence).